What follows are 17 T cell receptor beta chains derived from one specimen sequenced in a study of molecular identifiers for immune sequencing clone quantification. TCRdb fed the PCR reads into MiXCR, producing one record per CDR3 protein. The table includes 85,000 to 90,000 distinct CDR3 sequences, 19% detected once. The sequenced sample consisted of naive CD8+ T cells from blood, with Jurkat cell RNA spiked in. Specified subset: FACS-sorted CD8+CD4-CCR7+CD45RA+ naive T cells. These receptors were taken from a human donor in good health. Some libraries in this study had Jurkat cell RNA spiked in.

In its sample, this clonotype was seen many times. The J gene is TRBJ2-7, the V gene TRBV7-9, with D possibly TRBD1 on 8 matching bases. Trimming left V 4 bases short and J 5 bases short, with 18 bases between. In germline, CDR1 is SEHNR, CDR2 FQNEAQ (reference sequence). CDR3 size: 15 residues. The CDR3 DNA reads as TGTGCCAGCAGCTCTACAGGGGGGGACTGGCACGAGCAGTACTTC. Encoded protein: CASSSTGGDWHEQYF.

The CDR3: CASSQDIAGEADTQYF. The CDR3 nucleotides read TGTGCCAGCAGCCAAGATATAGCGGGAGAAGCAGATACGCAGTATTTT. This rearrangement joins TRBV4-2 to TRBJ2-3, with 9 nucleotides matching TRBD2. This CDR3 comprises 16 residues. Germline-derived CDR1 and CDR2 are LGHNA and YNFKEQ. The V gene end was trimmed by 0 bases and the J gene end by 4 bases; junction bases not matched to a gene: 5.

This clonotype was recorded at least ten times. The gene calls are TRBV29-1 and TRBJ2-7, with D perhaps TRBD2 (5 bases). This CDR3 has 13 amino acids. The ends were cut back, 3 bases at V and 0 bases at J, with 9 bases in the middle. CDR1 is SQVTM, CDR2 ANQGSEA, per germline. CDR3 region: CSVDDGSSYEQYF. Here the CDR3 DNA reads TGCAGCGTTGACGATGGGAGCTCCTACGAGCAGTACTTC.

There are many counts of this clonotype. The V and J genes are TRBV27 and TRBJ2-7, with D perhaps TRBD1 (7 bases). Germline V CDR1 and CDR2: MNHEY, SMNVEV (reference sequence). The CDR3 is made up of 13 amino acids. Between the trimmed V and J ends, which lost 3 bases and 4 bases, there was a span of 10 bases. The CDR3 here is CASSFQGGYEQYF. CDR3 in DNA: TGTGCCAGCAGTTTCCAGGGGGGTTACGAGCAGTACTTC.

Note on this clonotype: Just one base apart from a much larger clone, this may be a read error. CDR3 region: CASSAGTGPNEKLFF. For the CDR3, the DNA is TGTGCCAGTAGTGCCGGGACAGGCCCTAATGAAAAACTGTTTTTT. The chain has TRBV19 and TRBJ1-4, with TRBD1 matching 8 bases. Trimming at V came to 5 bases and at J to 3 bases, leaving 5 bases not matched to a gene. Germline V gene sequence: CDR1 LNHDA, CDR2 SQIVND (reference sequence). The CDR3 contains 15 residues.

There are many counts of this clonotype. The rearrangement links TRBV20-1 to TRBJ1-2; weak D call: TRBD1 (6 bases). This CDR3 region has 13 residues. Germline-derived CDR1 and CDR2 are DFQATT and SNEGSKA (reference sequence). V dropped 4 bases and J dropped 2 bases, with 11 bases sitting between them. Here the CDR3 reads CSATADRNYGYTF. The CDR3 coding sequence is TGCAGTGCTACCGCAGACAGGAACTATGGCTACACCTTC.

As concerns this clonotype: This may come from a read error, since a much larger clone is one base off. The chain recombines TRBV10-3 with TRBJ2-7; possible D gene TRBD1, 6 bases. The germline gives CDR1 ENHRY, CDR2 SYGVKD. The CDR3 runs 13 residues. CDR3 coding DNA: TGTGCCATTAAAGAGGACAGCTCCTACGGGCAGTACTTC. Translated, it gives CAIKEDSSYGQYF.

The genes are TRBV15 and TRBJ2-3; no clear D. Trimming removed 0 bases at V and 1 base at J, with 11 bases between. CDR3 length: 16 amino acids. Germline lookup yields CDR1 LNHNV and CDR2 YYDKDF (reference sequence). CDR3 loop: CATSRDWNFRTDTQYF. CDR3 sequence (DNA): TGTGCCACCAGCAGAGATTGGAACTTTCGCACAGATACGCAGTATTTT.

The sample holds many counts of this clonotype. The chain combines TRBV18 with TRBJ1-2; D uncertain. The CDR3 is made up of 15 amino acids. Germline V gene sequence: CDR1 KGHSH, CDR2 LQKENI. The V end was cut by 6 bases, the J end by 4 bases, with 18 bases between. CDR3 bases: TGTGCCAGCTCCCTCGGGAGTCCAAACCTCTATGGCTACACCTTC. Its translation is CASSLGSPNLYGYTF. Looking up the rest from reference TRBV18 and TRBJ1-2 gives the full variable domain: NAGVMQNPRHLVRRRGQEARLRCSPMKGHSHVYWYRQLPEEGLKFMVYLQKENIIDESGMPKERFSAEFPKEGPSILRIQQVVRGDSAAYFCASSLGSPNLYGYTFGSGTRLTVV.

There are many counts of this clonotype. The chain recombines TRBV3-1 with TRBJ2-7, with 7 positions matching TRBD1. In germline, CDR1 is LGHDT, CDR2 YNNKEL (reference sequence). CDR3 length: 14 amino acids. V shed 3 bases and J 1 base; nucleotides not matched to a gene: 3. The CDR3, as DNA: TGTGCCAGCAGCCAGACAGGGCTATCCTACGAGCAGTACTTC. This gives the protein CASSQTGLSYEQYF.

This clonotype was counted many times. The chain couples TRBV7-9 to TRBJ2-1; D not resolved. Trimming removed 1 base from V and 0 bases from J, with 7 bases in between. From germline, CDR1 is SEHNR and CDR2 FQNEAQ (reference sequence). There are 15 residues in the CDR3. The CDR3 DNA is TGTGCCAGCAGCTTAGAAGGTAGCTCCTACAATGAGCAGTTCTTC. Translated: CASSLEGSSYNEQFF.

Ten or more counts support this clonotype. The rearrangement joins TRBV27 to TRBJ1-3; D not certain. This CDR3 contains 13 residues. Per the germline V gene, CDR1 is MNHEY and CDR2 is SMNVEV (reference sequence). V was cut by 3 bases and J by 0 bases, with 3 bases left in between. The CDR3 spells CASSFDSGNTIYF. The CDR3, as DNA: TGTGCCAGCAGTTTCGACTCTGGAAACACCATATATTTT.

Only one count was recorded for this clonotype. The conserved phenylalanine or tryptophan is not found at the CDR3 terminus, so this likely reflects a read error. The chain joins TRBV6-5 to TRBJ1-2; no firm D call. The CDR3 length is 17 residues. Germline CDR1 MNHEY, CDR2 SVGAGI. CDR3 loop: CASSYSKVLRWEDGYTS. CDR3 in DNA: TGTGCCAGCAGCTACTCGAAAGTCCTGCGCTGGGAGGATGGCTACACCTCC.

As regards this clonotype: This may arise from a read error, as a much more abundant clone is one base away. The V gene is TRBV7-2, the J gene TRBJ1-1; 9 nucleotides agree with TRBD1. CDR1 is SGHTA, CDR2 FQGNSA, per germline. The length of the CDR3 is 15 residues. The CDR3 is CASSGYRGPATEASF. The CDR3 DNA follows: TGTGCCAGCAGCGGTTACAGGGGGCCAGCCACTGAAGCTTCCTTT.

This clonotype appeared many times. The V and J genes are TRBV12-3 or TRBV12-4 and TRBJ1-1, with 8 bases matching TRBD1. Trimming took 5 bases from V and 2 from J; bases not matched to a gene: 7. The CDR3 has 15 residues. The CDR3 region has the DNA TGTGCCAGCAGTCGCAGCGGGACAGGAAACACTGAAGCTTTCTTT. Protein product: CASSRSGTGNTEAFF.

This clonotype was counted at least ten times. The chain couples TRBV5-1 to TRBJ1-1; 10 bases match TRBD1. Germline V CDR1 and CDR2: SGHRS, YFSETQ. Trimming removed 4 bases from V and 5 bases from J; junction bases left unmatched: 5. The length of the CDR3 is 14 residues. The CDR3 sequence is CASSPGTGETEAFF. The CDR3 DNA is TGCGCCAGCAGCCCAGGGACAGGGGAGACTGAAGCTTTCTTT.

This clonotype was recorded at least ten times. J is TRBJ2-3 and V is TRBV20-1; the match to TRBD2 covers 7 bases. With V trimmed by 0 bases and J by 1 base, 7 bases remained unmatched. CDR1 and CDR2 (germline): DFQATT, SNEGSKA (reference sequence). CDR3 size: 16 residues. CDR3 sequence: CSARDFLAGGTDTQYF. CDR3 sequence (DNA): TGCAGTGCTAGAGATTTTCTGGCGGGAGGCACAGATACGCAGTATTTT.